Below, 11 T cell receptor beta chains from the same sample are listed, as sequenced in a study of T cells in Graves' hyperthyroidism and ophthalmopathy. Amplified TCR beta CDR3 regions came from RNA transcripts. TCR CDR3 regions were first amplified by RT-PCR with HTBI primers. TCRdb reprocessed the multiplex PCR reads with MiXCR, giving one entry per CDR3 protein. The table shows approximately 570,000 distinct CDR3 sequences, with 15% to 20% occurring only once. The specimen was blood. These receptors originate from a middle-aged man with Graves' ophthalmopathy.

This clonotype appeared a few times. The rearrangement joins TRBV27 to TRBJ2-1, with D unresolved. The V and J ends lost 4 bases and 6 bases respectively, with 10 bases between them. The CDR3 totals 13 residues. The V gene's germline CDR1 is MNHEY and CDR2 SMNVEV (reference sequence). The CDR3 DNA reads as TGTGCCAGCAGTTGGAAGGTCAGCAATGAGCAGTTCTTC. Protein product: CASSWKVSNEQFF.

In this sample, this clonotype turned up a few times. The chain employs TRBV6-1 and TRBJ2-3; either TRBD1 or TRBD2 may fit D (5 bases each). The CDR3 has 15 amino acids. With 5 bases removed from V and 4 bases from J, the gap between germline ends came to 16 bases. The V gene's germline CDR1 is MNHNS and CDR2 SASEGT. CDR3 protein: CASSYGTVTPDTQYF. The CDR3 nucleotides read TGTGCCAGCAGTTATGGGACGGTCACGCCAGATACGCAGTATTTT.

The V and J genes are TRBV3-1 and TRBJ2-1; D is possibly TRBD1 or TRBD2 (5 bases each). The V gene lost 6 bases and the J gene lost 8 bases, with 20 bases spanning the gap. Germline CDR1 reads LGHDT; CDR2 reads YNNKEL (reference sequence). The CDR3 covers 15 residues. The chain's CDR3 is CASSAPERGLDEQFF. The CDR3 nucleotides are TGTGCCAGCAGTGCCCCGGAGAGGGGCCTGGATGAGCAGTTCTTC.

The V call is TRBV19, the J call TRBJ2-3, with D uncertain. The CDR3 covers 14 residues. V was pared by 3 bases and J by 1 base, with 8 bases between. CDR1 and CDR2 from the germline V gene are LNHDA and SQIVND (reference sequence). CDR3 sequence: CASSIRSGTDTQYF. In nucleotides, the CDR3 is TGTGCCAGTAGTATTAGGAGCGGCACAGATACGCAGTATTTT.

J is TRBJ2-1 and V is TRBV14; D may be TRBD2 (5 bases). The germline V gene encodes CDR1 SGHDN and CDR2 FVKESK. The CDR3 is 16 residues long. The ends were cut back, 1 base at V and 9 bases at J, with 19 bases in the middle. CDR3 in amino acids: CASSQARGLRSAEQFF. The CDR3 nucleotides are TGTGCCAGCAGCCAAGCCAGAGGGTTAAGATCGGCTGAGCAGTTCTTC.

This clonotype has a count of ten or more. This chain uses TRBV3-1 with TRBJ1-5; TRBD1 might be the D (5 bases). CDR1 is LGHDT, CDR2 YNNKEL, per germline (reference sequence). Between the trimmed V and J ends, which lost 3 bases and 7 bases, there was a span of 13 bases. CDR3 length: 14 amino acids. The CDR3 loop reads CASSQGQGGQPQHF. Written as DNA, the CDR3 is TGTGCCAGCAGCCAGGGGCAGGGAGGGCAGCCCCAGCATTTT.

This clonotype was observed a handful of times. The rearrangement uses TRBV20-1 and TRBJ1-1; a weak D match, TRBD1 (6 bases). This CDR3 comprises 14 residues. Germline CDR1 reads DFQATT; CDR2 reads SNEGSKA (reference sequence). V was shortened by 4 bases and J by 5 bases, with 17 bases between the two germline ends. The CDR3 loop is CSAIPGARGTEAFF. CDR3 nucleotides: TGCAGTGCTATTCCGGGGGCCCGGGGGACTGAAGCTTTCTTT.

V and J are TRBV29-1 and TRBJ2-5; D call uncertain. CDR3 length: 11 residues. Germline assignment: CDR1 SQVTM and CDR2 ANQGSEA. Trimming took 4 bases from V and 4 from J, leaving 7 bases between them. The CDR3 spells CSVGRVETQYF. In DNA form, the CDR3 reads TGCAGCGTTGGTAGGGTAGAGACCCAGTACTTC.

This chain joins TRBV5-6 and TRBJ2-7; D could derive from TRBD1 or TRBD2 (6 bases each). Germline CDR1 reads SGHDT; CDR2 reads YYEEEE. The CDR3 contains 13 residues. V lost 4 bases, J lost 5 bases, and 13 bases lay in between. For the CDR3, the DNA is TGTGCCAGCAGCAGAGGGGGGTCCCACGAGCAGTACTTC. Its translation: CASSRGGSHEQYF. The full variable domain, its missing parts supplied by reference TRBV5-6 and TRBJ2-7, is DAGVTQSPTHLIKTRGQQVTLRCSPKSGHDTVSWYQQALGQGPQFIFQYYEEEERQRGNFPDRFSGHQFPNYSSELNVNALLLGDSALYLCASSRGGSHEQYFGPGTRLTVT.

This clonotype showed up many times. CDR3 protein: CASSPGQNNEQFF. The CDR3 region has the DNA TGTGCCAGCTCACCAGGCCAGAACAATGAGCAGTTCTTC. The chain recombines TRBV18 with TRBJ2-1; D ambiguous. CDR1 and CDR2 (germline): KGHSH, LQKENI. V was cut by 2 bases and J by 5 bases, with 7 bases left in between. CDR3 length equals 13 residues.

Worth noting for this clonotype: A read error may explain this, as a much larger clone is one base away. The chain couples TRBV12-3 or TRBV12-4 to TRBJ2-1; 8 positions match TRBD2. V was clipped by 3 bases and J by 5 bases; unmatched bases: 6. The CDR3 extends over 15 amino acids. The CDR3: CASSFMRGAHNEQFF. The CDR3 nucleotides are TGTGCCAGCAGTTTTATGCGGGGGGCGCACAATGAGCAGTTCTTC.